This T cell receptor beta chain came from a study of glioma-infiltrating T cells. About the study: Low-grade gliomas were grade II; glioblastomas were grade IV at initial diagnosis.

TCR alpha and beta CDR3 regions were amplified from RNA using iRepertoire nested multiplex PCR. A single record per CDR3 protein comes from TCRdb applying MiXCR to the multiplex PCR reads. The table records about 380,000 distinct CDR3 sequences, approximately 42% of them present only once. In its sample, this clonotype was seen many times. Sequencing input: glioma tissue, nonneoplastic brain tissue, or PBMCs (not recorded which). The clonotype comes from a human donor with low-grade glioma or glioblastoma, undergoing nonglioma brain surgery, or in good health (not recorded which).

The CDR3, as DNA: TGCAGTGCTAGAGTGACTAGCGACACCTCCTACGAGCAGTACTTC. Its protein is CSARVTSDTSYEQYF. The gene calls are TRBV20-1 and TRBJ2-7; 8 bases map to TRBD2. The germline CDR1 and CDR2 sequences are DFQATT and SNEGSKA (reference sequence). The V segment lost 1 base and the J segment 0 bases; nucleotides outside the gene matches: 5. The CDR3 has 15 residues.